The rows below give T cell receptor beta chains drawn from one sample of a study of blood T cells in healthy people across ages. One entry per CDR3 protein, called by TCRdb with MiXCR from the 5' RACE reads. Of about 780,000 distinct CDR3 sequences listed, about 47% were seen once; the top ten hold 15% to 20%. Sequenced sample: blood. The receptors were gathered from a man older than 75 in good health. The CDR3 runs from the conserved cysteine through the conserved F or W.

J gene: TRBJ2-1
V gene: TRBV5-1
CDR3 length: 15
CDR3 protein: CASSRQGLAFTEQFF

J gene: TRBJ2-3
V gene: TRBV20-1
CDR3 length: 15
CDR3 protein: CSARDGSGKGDTQYF

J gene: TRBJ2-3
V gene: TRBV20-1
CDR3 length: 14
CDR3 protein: CSAALAGVSDTQYF

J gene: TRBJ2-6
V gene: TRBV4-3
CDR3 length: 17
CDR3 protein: CASSQTYRGAGANVLTF

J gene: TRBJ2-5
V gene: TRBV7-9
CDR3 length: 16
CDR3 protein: CASSSYTVALQETQYF

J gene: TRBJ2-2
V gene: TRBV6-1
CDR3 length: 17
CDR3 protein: CASTRLAGGQNTGELFF

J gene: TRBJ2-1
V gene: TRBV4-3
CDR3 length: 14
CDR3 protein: CASSQDFVESEQFF

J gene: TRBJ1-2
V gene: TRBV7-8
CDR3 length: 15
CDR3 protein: CASSPDGTGPHGYTF

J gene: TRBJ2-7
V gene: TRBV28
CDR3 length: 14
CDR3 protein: CASSLYLKAYEQYF

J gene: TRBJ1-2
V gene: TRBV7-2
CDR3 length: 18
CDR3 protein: CASSLVSSVQGSYYGYTF

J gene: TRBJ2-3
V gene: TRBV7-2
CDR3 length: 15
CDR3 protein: CASSFNPVRTDTQYF

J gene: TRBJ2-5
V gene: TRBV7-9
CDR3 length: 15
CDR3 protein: CASSLQGGGQETQYF

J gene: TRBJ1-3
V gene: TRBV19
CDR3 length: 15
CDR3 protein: CASSNTGGTGNTIYF

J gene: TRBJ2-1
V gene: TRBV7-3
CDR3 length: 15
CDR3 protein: CASSLMGGKRNEQFF

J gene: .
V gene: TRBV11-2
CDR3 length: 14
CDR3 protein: CASREGDGIYEQYF

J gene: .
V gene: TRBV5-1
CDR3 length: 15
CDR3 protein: CASSPRGLATDEQYF

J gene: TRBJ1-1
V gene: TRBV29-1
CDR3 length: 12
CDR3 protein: CSVEDIGTQAFF

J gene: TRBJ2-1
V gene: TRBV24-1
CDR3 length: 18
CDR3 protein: CATSDFGRRGGLDNEQFF

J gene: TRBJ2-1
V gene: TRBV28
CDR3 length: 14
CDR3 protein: CASSLTSGRHEQFF

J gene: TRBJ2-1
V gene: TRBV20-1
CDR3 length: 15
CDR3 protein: CSARDLTSNSLLLFF

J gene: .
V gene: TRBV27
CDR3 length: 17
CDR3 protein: CASSLSAGGVLGDIQYF

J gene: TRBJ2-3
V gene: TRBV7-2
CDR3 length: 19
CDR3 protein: CASSFRPTSGRPLGDTQYF

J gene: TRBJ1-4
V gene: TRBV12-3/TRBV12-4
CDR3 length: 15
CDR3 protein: CASSRDGKANEKLFF

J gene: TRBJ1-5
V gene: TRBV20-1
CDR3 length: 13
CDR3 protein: CSAAPGYNQPQHF

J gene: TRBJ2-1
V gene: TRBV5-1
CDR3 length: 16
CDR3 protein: CASSLRGGRAYNEQFF

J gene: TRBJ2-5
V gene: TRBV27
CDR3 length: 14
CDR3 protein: CASSSGTDGETQYF

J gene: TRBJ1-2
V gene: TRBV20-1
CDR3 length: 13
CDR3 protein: CSARDAAGLGYTF

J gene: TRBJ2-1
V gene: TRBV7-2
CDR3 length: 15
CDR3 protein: CASSLVNSRYNEQFF

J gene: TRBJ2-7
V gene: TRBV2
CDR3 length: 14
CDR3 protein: CASSDGSYSYEQYF

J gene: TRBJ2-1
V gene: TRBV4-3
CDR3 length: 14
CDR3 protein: CASGQFTSSNEQFF

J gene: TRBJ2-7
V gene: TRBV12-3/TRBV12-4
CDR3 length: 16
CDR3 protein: CASSSGTGLKLYEQYF

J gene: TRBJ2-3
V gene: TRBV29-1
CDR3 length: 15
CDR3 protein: CSVERAGGSTDTQYF

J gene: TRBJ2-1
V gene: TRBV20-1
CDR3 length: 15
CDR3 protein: CSSTFLAVSHNEQFF

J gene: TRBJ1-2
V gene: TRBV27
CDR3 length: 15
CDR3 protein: CASSSGYRGGYGYTF

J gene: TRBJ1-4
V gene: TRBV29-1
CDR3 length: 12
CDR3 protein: CSVEGRFEKLFF

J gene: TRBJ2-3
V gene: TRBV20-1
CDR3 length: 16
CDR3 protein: CSARDSGTGGTDTQYF

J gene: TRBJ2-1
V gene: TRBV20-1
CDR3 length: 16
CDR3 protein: CSARDGMTSGDNEQFF

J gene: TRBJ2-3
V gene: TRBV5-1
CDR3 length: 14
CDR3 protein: CASSPAGQLDTQYF

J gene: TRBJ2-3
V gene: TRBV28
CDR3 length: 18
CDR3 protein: CASSSAARQGIGADTQYF

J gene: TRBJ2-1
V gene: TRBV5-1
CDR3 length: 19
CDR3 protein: CASSLSGKGAGQRDNEQFF

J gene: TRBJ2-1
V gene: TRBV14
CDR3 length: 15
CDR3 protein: CASSPTLRTHNEQFF

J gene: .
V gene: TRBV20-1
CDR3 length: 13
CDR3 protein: CSARRSGAGEQYF

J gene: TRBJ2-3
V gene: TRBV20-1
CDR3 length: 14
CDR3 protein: CSAPSVIRADTQYF

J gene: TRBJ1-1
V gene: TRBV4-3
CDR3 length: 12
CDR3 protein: CASRGMNTEAFF

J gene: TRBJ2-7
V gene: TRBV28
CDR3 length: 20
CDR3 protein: CASSLYGGGTSGRIYYEQYF